The 23 T cell receptor beta chains listed next were all sequenced from one sample in a study of CD8 T cells in Susac syndrome. With random hexamers, roughly 0.45 to 1 ug RNA was reverse transcribed. One entry per CDR3 protein, called by TCRdb with MiXCR from the immunoSEQ multiplex PCR reads. The sample consists of some 200,000 distinct CDR3 sequences, 75% to 95% of them appearing once. Sequences were obtained from CD4+ T cells from PBMCs. Every receptor here comes from a human donor with Susac syndrome.

The V and J genes are TRBV5-1 and TRBJ2-3; D not certain. The CDR3 covers 14 residues. V was shortened by 5 bases and J by 0 bases, with 10 bases between the two germline ends. In germline, CDR1 is SGHRS, CDR2 YFSETQ. The CDR3 region is CASSSTASTDTQYF. The CDR3 DNA reads TGCGCCAGCAGTTCAACAGCTAGCACAGATACGCAGTATTTT. Full variable domain (outside the CDR3, taken from reference TRBV5-1 and TRBJ2-3): KAGVTQTPRYLIKTRGQQVTLSCSPISGHRSVSWYQQTPGQGLQFLFEYFSETQRNKGNFPGRFSGRQFSNSRSEMNVSTLELGDSALYLCASSSTASTDTQYFGPGTRLTVL.

V and J are TRBV28 and TRBJ2-5, with D hard to call. The CDR3 loop spans 14 amino acids. CDR1 and CDR2 (germline): MDHEN, SYDVKM. V lost 6 bases and J 0 bases, leaving 11 bases between the germline ends. CDR3 coding DNA: TGTGCCAGCAGCCCCAGGCTGGACCAAGAGACCCAGTACTTC. It specifies CASSPRLDQETQYF.

The V call is TRBV24-1, the J call TRBJ2-2; no reliable D call. V lost 8 bases and J lost 7, with 7 bases in between. Germline V gives CDR1 KGHDR, CDR2 SFDVKD. The CDR3 has 11 residues. CDR3 sequence (DNA): TGTGCCACCAAGTTTAGCGGGGAGCTGTTTTTT. It encodes CATKFSGELFF.

The chain recombines TRBV4-1 with TRBJ2-7, with TRBD2 identical over 7 bases. V lost 4 bases and J lost 0; bases outside the gene matches: 12. The CDR3 runs 17 residues. From germline, CDR1 is MGHRA and CDR2 YSYEKL. The CDR3: CASSLPFSGLSSYEQYF. In DNA, the CDR3 is TGCGCCAGCAGCCTTCCCTTTAGCGGGTTATCCTCCTACGAGCAGTACTTC.

This chain uses TRBV5-1 with TRBJ1-1; D uncertain. In germline, CDR1 is SGHRS, CDR2 YFSETQ. The CDR3 consists of 13 residues. Between the trimmed V and J ends, which lost 4 bases and 6 bases, there was a span of 13 bases. CDR3 in DNA: TGCGCCAGCAGCCCGACGGAGGGATCTGAAGCTTTCTTT. Protein: CASSPTEGSEAFF.

This chain uses TRBV6-2 or TRBV6-3 with TRBJ2-1; D ambiguous. Germline-derived CDR1 and CDR2 are MNHEY and SVGEGT. Deletions cut 6 bases from V and 6 bases from J, with 18 bases between. The CDR3 contains 15 residues. In nucleotides, the CDR3 is TGTGCCAGCAGCTCCATAGCAGGTACAATCAATGAGCAGTTCTTC. It translates to CASSSIAGTINEQFF.

This sequence joins TRBV12-3 or TRBV12-4 and TRBJ2-1; D is unclear. V shed 3 bases and J shed 0 bases, with 3 bases lying between them. This CDR3 contains 13 residues. The CDR3 bases are TGTGCCAGCAGTTTTGGCTCCTACAATGAGCAGTTCTTC. This translates into CASSFGSYNEQFF.

This clonotype was picked up a small number of times. This chain joins TRBV30 and TRBJ2-7; no clear D. V gave up 7 bases and J gave up 1 base, with 14 bases separating them. The CDR3 runs to 13 residues. Germline CDR1 is GTSNPN and CDR2 is SVGIG (reference sequence). CDR3 protein: CAYGRSFSYEQYF. In nucleotides, the CDR3 is TGTGCCTACGGGCGGAGCTTTTCCTACGAGCAGTACTTC.

The chain links TRBV10-3 to TRBJ2-1, with D possibly called TRBD1 or TRBD2 (5 bases each). Germline V gene lookup returns CDR1 ENHRY and CDR2 SYGVKD. With 6 bases removed from V and 5 bases from J, the gap between germline ends came to 14 bases. The CDR3 contains 14 residues. The CDR3 nucleotides read TGTGCCATCAGACGGGACGGAGTCCACAATGAGCAGTTCTTC. Its protein is CAIRRDGVHNEQFF.

This chain links TRBV19 with TRBJ1-5; the D gene is possibly TRBD1 (5 bases). With 5 bases removed from V and 0 bases from J, the gap between germline ends came to 8 bases. Germline CDR1 reads LNHDA; CDR2 reads SQIVND (reference sequence). The length of the CDR3 is 14 residues. The DNA for the CDR3 is TGTGCCAGTAGTCCCAGGGATAGCAATCAGCCCCAGCATTTT. As protein: CASSPRDSNQPQHF.

The CDR3 here is CASSFGSGTSNQPQHF. As DNA, the CDR3 is TGTGCCAGCAGCTTCGGTAGCGGGACTAGCAATCAGCCCCAGCATTTT. The V call is TRBV7-9, the J call TRBJ1-5, with a weak D call TRBD1 (5 bases). This CDR3 region has 16 residues. The germline CDR1 and CDR2 sequences are SEHNR and FQNEAQ (reference sequence). V lost 3 bases and J lost 0, with 12 bases in between.

The chain is built from TRBV18 and TRBJ2-7; 9 bases are shared with TRBD1. This CDR3 region has 15 residues. Germline CDR1 is KGHSH and CDR2 is LQKENI. J lost 4 bases, V lost 3 bases, and 7 bases had no gene match. CDR3 residues: CASSPGDRVSYEQYF. The CDR3 DNA is TGTGCCAGCTCACCCGGGGACAGGGTATCTTACGAGCAGTACTTC.

V gene TRBV18 combines with J gene TRBJ2-5, with no clear D. Deletions cut 3 bases from V and 1 base from J, with 9 bases between. This CDR3 is built from 14 residues. The V gene's germline CDR1 is KGHSH and CDR2 LQKENI. For the CDR3, the DNA is TGTGCCAGCTCACCCCGGGTATCCCAAGAGACCCAGTACTTC. Translated, it gives CASSPRVSQETQYF. Full variable domain (remainder filled in from reference TRBV18 and TRBJ2-5): NAGVMQNPRHLVRRRGQEARLRCSPMKGHSHVYWYRQLPEEGLKFMVYLQKENIIDESGMPKERFSAEFPKEGPSILRIQQVVRGDSAAYFCASSPRVSQETQYFGPGTRLLVL.

The rearrangement uses TRBV6-6 and TRBJ1-2; TRBD1 aligns across 7 bases. Germline V gene data show CDR1 as MNHNY and CDR2 as SVGAGI (reference sequence). CDR3 size: 14 residues. V lost 6 bases to trimming and J lost 5 bases; unmatched junction nucleotides: 9. CDR3 residues: CASRRGGVSYGYTF. In DNA form, the CDR3 reads TGTGCCAGCAGGAGAGGGGGCGTAAGTTATGGCTACACCTTC.

The V call is TRBV7-2, the J call TRBJ2-7, with a weak D call TRBD1 (5 bases). This CDR3 is built from 14 residues. Looked up from germline, CDR1 is SGHTA and CDR2 is FQGNSA. The V end lost 4 bases, the J end lost 3 bases, and 13 bases lay between the germline ends. The CDR3 region has the DNA TGTGCCAGCAGCTCATACCTCCAGGGCTACGAGCAGTACTTC. Encoded protein: CASSSYLQGYEQYF.

This CDR3 reads CASGPDRGRGFGYTF. The CDR3, as DNA: TGTGCTAGTGGACCCGACAGGGGGCGAGGTTTCGGCTACACCTTC. The rearrangement joins TRBV12-5 to TRBJ1-2; 10 bases are shared with TRBD1. The length of the CDR3 is 15 residues. The J segment lost 8 bases and the V segment lost 6 bases, leaving 12 bases of the junction unmatched. CDR1 is LGHNT and CDR2 is FRNRAP in the germline V gene. Supplemented by reference TRBV12-5 and TRBJ1-2, the full variable domain reads DARVTQTPRHKVTEMGQEVTMRCQPILGHNTVFWYRQTMMQGLELLAYFRNRAPLDDSGMPKDRFSAEMPDATLATLKIQPSEPRDSAVYFCASGPDRGRGFGYTFGSGTRLTVV.

This chain links TRBV27 with TRBJ2-1; 12 nucleotides line up with TRBD2. This CDR3 has 17 residues. The germline gives CDR1 MNHEY, CDR2 SMNVEV (reference sequence). Trimming at V came to 0 bases and at J to 4 bases, leaving 4 bases not matched to a gene. DNA of the CDR3: TGTGCCAGCAGTTTATCGATTGGACTAGCGGGGTACAATGAGCAGTTCTTC. Its protein product is CASSLSIGLAGYNEQFF.

This sequence joins TRBV3-1 and TRBJ1-2, with D tentatively TRBD1 (5 bases). The germline gives CDR1 LGHDT, CDR2 YNNKEL (reference sequence). The V end was cut by 0 bases, the J end by 8 bases, with 16 bases between. The CDR3 runs to 15 residues. The CDR3 nucleotides read TGTGCCAGCAGCCAAGATAGTTTAGGGGATGGAGGCTACACCTTC. The encoded protein is CASSQDSLGDGGYTF.

The chain joins TRBV20-1 to TRBJ1-3; D is ambiguous. V was trimmed by 0 bases and J by 3 bases, leaving 9 bases between them. Germline values: CDR1 DFQATT, CDR2 SNEGSKA (reference sequence). The CDR3 has 14 residues. The CDR3 reads CSARESGIGNTIYF. The CDR3, as DNA: TGCAGTGCTAGAGAGTCGGGAATTGGAAACACCATATATTTT.

The chain employs TRBV6-5 and TRBJ1-2; weak D call: TRBD1 (5 bases). The CDR3 is made up of 16 amino acids. Germline assignment: CDR1 MNHEY and CDR2 SVGAGI. The ends were cut back, 0 bases at V and 4 bases at J, with 15 bases in the middle. This chain's CDR3 is CASSYSSVGAVYGYTF. The CDR3 nucleotides read TGTGCCAGCAGTTACTCGAGTGTAGGGGCCGTCTATGGCTACACCTTC.

The chain uses TRBV12-3 or TRBV12-4 and TRBJ2-4; D call uncertain. This CDR3 region has 14 residues. Trimming took off 5 bases at V and 0 bases at J, with 8 bases between the two ends. This CDR3 is CASSTGLAKNIQYF. The CDR3, as DNA: TGTGCCAGCAGTACGGGCTTAGCCAAAAACATTCAGTACTTC.

The chain employs TRBV2 and TRBJ1-5; 9 bases map to TRBD1. There are 19 residues in the CDR3. The ends lost 6 bases at V and 0 bases at J; junction bases unmatched: 15. Per germline, CDR1 SNHLY and CDR2 FYNNEI. The CDR3 here is CASSLTGTGYPASNQPQHF. The CDR3 DNA sequence: TGTGCCAGCAGCCTAACTGGGACAGGGTATCCCGCTAGCAATCAGCCCCAGCATTTT.

The V call is TRBV27, the J call TRBJ1-2, with D perhaps TRBD1 (6 bases). V lost 3 bases to trimming and J lost 4 bases, with 9 bases between them. The germline V gene has CDR1 MNHEY and CDR2 SMNVEV (reference sequence). This CDR3 region has 13 residues. The CDR3 reads CASSLTTGYGYTF. For the CDR3, the DNA is TGTGCCAGCAGTTTGACGACAGGCTATGGCTACACCTTC.